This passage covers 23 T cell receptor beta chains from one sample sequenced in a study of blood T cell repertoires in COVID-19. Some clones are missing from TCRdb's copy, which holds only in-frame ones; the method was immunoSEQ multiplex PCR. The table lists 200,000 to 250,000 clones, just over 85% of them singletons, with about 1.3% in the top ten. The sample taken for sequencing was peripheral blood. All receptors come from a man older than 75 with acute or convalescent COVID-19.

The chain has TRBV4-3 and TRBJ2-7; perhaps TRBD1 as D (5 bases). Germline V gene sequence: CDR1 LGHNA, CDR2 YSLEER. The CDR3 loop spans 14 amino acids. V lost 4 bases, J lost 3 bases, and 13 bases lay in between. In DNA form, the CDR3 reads TGCGCCAGCAGCCTGTCGGACACAGACTACGAGCAGTACTTC. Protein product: CASSLSDTDYEQYF.

The chain's CDR3 is CASSLGGGDTGELFF. The DNA for the CDR3 is TGTGCCAGCAGCTTAGGGGGAGGGGACACCGGGGAGCTGTTTTTT. The rearrangement uses TRBV11-3 and TRBJ2-2; 7 positions match TRBD2. Germline V CDR1 and CDR2: SGHNT, YENEEA. This CDR3 is built from 15 residues. With V trimmed by 1 base and J by 3 bases, 2 bases remained unmatched.

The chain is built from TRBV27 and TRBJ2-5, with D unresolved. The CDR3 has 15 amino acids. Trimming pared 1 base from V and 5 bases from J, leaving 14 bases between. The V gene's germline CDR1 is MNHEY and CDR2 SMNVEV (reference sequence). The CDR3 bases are TGTGCCAGCAGTTTATTCGGCGGCCCGACGGAGACCCAGTACTTC. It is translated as CASSLFGGPTETQYF.

The CDR3 protein is CASSPTSGRALSTYEQYF. The CDR3 DNA follows: TGTGCCAGCAGCCCGACTAGCGGGAGGGCCCTCTCCACCTACGAGCAGTACTTC. The gene calls are TRBV11-2 and TRBJ2-7; 14 bases fit TRBD2. J gave up 2 bases and V 5 bases, and 11 bases lay outside the gene matches. The CDR3 is made up of 18 amino acids. The V gene's germline CDR1 is SGHAT and CDR2 FQNNGV.

CDR3 coding DNA: TGTGCCAGCAGAAAAAGCGGGAGGGATTCTAATGAGCAGTTCTTC. Its protein product is CASRKSGRDSNEQFF. The V gene is TRBV28, the J gene TRBJ2-1; TRBD2 matches at 10 bases. The CDR3 covers 15 residues. The V and J ends lost 6 bases and 7 bases, in that order; junction bases with no gene match: 9. Germline V CDR1 and CDR2: MDHEN, SYDVKM.

The CDR3 here is CASSLGLAVYEQYF. The CDR3 DNA is TGTGCCAGCAGCTTAGGGCTAGCGGTGTACGAGCAGTACTTC. The J gene is TRBJ2-7, the V gene TRBV7-6; 7 bases line up with TRBD2. CDR3 length: 14 residues. V shed 1 base, J shed 4 bases, and the junction held 4 bases outside the gene matches. Germline V gene sequence: CDR1 SGHVS, CDR2 FNYEAQ.

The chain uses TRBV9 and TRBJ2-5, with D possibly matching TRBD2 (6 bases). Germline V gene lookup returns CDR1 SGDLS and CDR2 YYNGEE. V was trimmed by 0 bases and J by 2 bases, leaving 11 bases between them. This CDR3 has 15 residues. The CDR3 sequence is CASSVVEGLQETQYF. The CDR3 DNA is TGTGCCAGCAGCGTAGTTGAGGGACTTCAAGAGACCCAGTACTTC.

The CDR3 DNA sequence: TGTGCCAGCAGCTTAGCCGGGGCTAATGAAAAACTGTTTTTT. Translated, it gives CASSLAGANEKLFF. The gene calls are TRBV7-2 and TRBJ1-4; D remains unclear. The CDR3 runs 14 residues. V shed 0 bases and J shed 3 bases, with 5 bases lying between them. Per the germline V gene, CDR1 is SGHTA and CDR2 is FQGNSA. The whole variable domain, filled in from reference TRBV7-2 and TRBJ1-4, reads GAGVSQSPSNKVTEKGKDVELRCDPISGHTALYWYRQSLGQGLEFLIYFQGNSAPDKSGLPSDRFSAERTGGSVSTLTIQRTQQEDSAVYLCASSLAGANEKLFFGSGTQLSVL.

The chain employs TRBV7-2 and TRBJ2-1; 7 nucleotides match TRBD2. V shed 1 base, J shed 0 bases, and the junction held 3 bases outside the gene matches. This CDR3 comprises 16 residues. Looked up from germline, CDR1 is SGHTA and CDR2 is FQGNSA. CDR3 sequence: CASSLEGGSSYNEQFF. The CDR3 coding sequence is TGTGCCAGCAGCTTAGAAGGCGGGAGCTCCTACAATGAGCAGTTCTTC.

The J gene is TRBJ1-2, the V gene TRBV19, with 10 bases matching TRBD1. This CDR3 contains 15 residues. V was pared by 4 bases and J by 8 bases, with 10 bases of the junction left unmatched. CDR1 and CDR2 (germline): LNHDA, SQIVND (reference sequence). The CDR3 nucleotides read TGTGCCAGTAGTACTCGGGACAGGGGATTCGGCGGCTACACCTTC. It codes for CASSTRDRGFGGYTF.

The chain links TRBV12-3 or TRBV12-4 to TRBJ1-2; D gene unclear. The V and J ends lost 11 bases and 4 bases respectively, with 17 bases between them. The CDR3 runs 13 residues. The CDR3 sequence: CAPSRVLSYGYTF. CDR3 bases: TGTGCCCCCTCGAGAGTGTTGAGCTATGGCTACACCTTC.

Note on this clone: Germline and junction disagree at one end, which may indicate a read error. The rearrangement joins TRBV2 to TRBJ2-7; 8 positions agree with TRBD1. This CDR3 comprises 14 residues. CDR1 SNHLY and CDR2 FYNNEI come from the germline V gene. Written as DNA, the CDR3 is TGTGCCAGCAGAGAAGGGACAGGAGTATACGAGCAGTACTTC. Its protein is CASREGTGVYEQYF.

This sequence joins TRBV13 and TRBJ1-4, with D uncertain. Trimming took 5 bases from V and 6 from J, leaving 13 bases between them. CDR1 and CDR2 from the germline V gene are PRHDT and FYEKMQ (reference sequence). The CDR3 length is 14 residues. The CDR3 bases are TGTGCCAGCAGCGGAGGCCACGAGGATGAAAAACTGTTTTTT. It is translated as CASSGGHEDEKLFF.

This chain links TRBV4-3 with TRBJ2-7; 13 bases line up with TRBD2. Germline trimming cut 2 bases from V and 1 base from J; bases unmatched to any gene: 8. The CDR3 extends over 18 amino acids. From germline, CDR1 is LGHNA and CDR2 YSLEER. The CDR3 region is CASSQYPPGLAGSYEQYF. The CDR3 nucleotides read TGCGCCAGCAGCCAATATCCGCCGGGACTAGCGGGATCCTACGAGCAGTACTTC.

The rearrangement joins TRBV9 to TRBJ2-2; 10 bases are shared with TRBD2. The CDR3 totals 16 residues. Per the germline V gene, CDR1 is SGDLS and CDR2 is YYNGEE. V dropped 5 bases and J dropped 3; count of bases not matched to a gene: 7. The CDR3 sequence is CASRDERGGHTGELFF. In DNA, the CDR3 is TGTGCCAGCAGGGATGAGCGGGGGGGGCACACCGGGGAGCTGTTTTTT.

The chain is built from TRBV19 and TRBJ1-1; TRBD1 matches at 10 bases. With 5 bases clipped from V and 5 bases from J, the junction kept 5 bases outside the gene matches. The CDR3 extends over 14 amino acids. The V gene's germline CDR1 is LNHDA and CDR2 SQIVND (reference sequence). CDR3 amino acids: CASSVPGQGTEAFF. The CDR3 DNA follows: TGTGCCAGTAGTGTCCCGGGACAGGGGACTGAAGCTTTCTTT.

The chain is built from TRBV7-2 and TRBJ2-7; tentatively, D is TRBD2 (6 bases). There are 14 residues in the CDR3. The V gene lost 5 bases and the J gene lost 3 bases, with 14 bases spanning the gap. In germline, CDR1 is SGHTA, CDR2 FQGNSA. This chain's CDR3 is CASSAGLPLYEQYF. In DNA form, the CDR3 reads TGTGCCAGCAGCGCGGGACTCCCTCTCTACGAGCAGTACTTC. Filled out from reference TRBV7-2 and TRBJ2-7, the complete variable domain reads GAGVSQSPSNKVTEKGKDVELRCDPISGHTALYWYRQSLGQGLEFLIYFQGNSAPDKSGLPSDRFSAERTGGSVSTLTIQRTQQEDSAVYLCASSAGLPLYEQYFGPGTRLTVT.

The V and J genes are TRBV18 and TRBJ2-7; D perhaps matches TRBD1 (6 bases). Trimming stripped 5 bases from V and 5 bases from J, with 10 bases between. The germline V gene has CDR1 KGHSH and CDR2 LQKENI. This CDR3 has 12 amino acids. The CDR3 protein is CASSSGAHEQYF. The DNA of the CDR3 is TGTGCCAGCTCATCAGGGGCCCACGAGCAGTACTTC.

CDR3: CASSLTGTDYGYTF. In DNA form, the CDR3 reads TGTGCCAGCAGCTTAACCGGGACAGATTATGGCTACACCTTC. The chain combines TRBV6-5 with TRBJ1-2; 7 nucleotides agree with TRBD1. V shed 6 bases and J 5 bases; nucleotides not matched to a gene: 9. The CDR3 consists of 14 residues. Germline CDR1 is MNHEY and CDR2 is SVGAGI.

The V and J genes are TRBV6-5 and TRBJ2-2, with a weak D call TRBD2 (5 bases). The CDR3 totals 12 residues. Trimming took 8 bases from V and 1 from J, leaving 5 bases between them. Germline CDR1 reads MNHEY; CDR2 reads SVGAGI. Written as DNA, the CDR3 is TGTGCCAGCGAGGGGAACACCGGGGAGCTGTTTTTT. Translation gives CASEGNTGELFF.

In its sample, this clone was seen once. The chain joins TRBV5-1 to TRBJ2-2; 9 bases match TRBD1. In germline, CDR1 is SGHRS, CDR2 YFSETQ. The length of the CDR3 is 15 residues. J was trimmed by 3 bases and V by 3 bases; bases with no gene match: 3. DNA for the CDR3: TGCGCCAGCAGCTGGGACAGGGCAGACACCGGGGAGCTGTTTTTT. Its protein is CASSWDRADTGELFF.

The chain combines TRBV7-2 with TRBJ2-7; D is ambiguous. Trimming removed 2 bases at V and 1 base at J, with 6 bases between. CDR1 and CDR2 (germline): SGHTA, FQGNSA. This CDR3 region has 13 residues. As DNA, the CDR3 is TGTGCCAGCAGCTTACAGATGTCCTACGAGCAGTACTTC. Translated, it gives CASSLQMSYEQYF.

The CDR3 loop reads CSVDRGEDEQYF. The CDR3 DNA reads TGCAGCGTTGACAGGGGTGAAGACGAGCAGTACTTC. This rearrangement joins TRBV29-1 to TRBJ2-7; D may be TRBD1 (6 bases). V lost 3 bases and J lost 5, with 11 bases in between. The CDR3 totals 12 residues. Germline V lookup: CDR1 SQVTM, CDR2 ANQGSEA.